One and the same sample provided the 21 T cell receptor beta chains below, sequenced in a study of metastatic and nonmetastatic thyroid tumors. MiXCR reprocessed the PCR reads for TCRdb. Here the sample spans 15,000 or so clones, 3.5% to 4.5% being singletons. Thyroid surgery was preceded by no treatment in any patient. The sequencing input was tumor tissue. The receptor source for this set is a female donor with papillary thyroid cancer or a benign thyroid nodule (not recorded which). Some clones in this sample may be carry-over from other donors' samples.

This clone was recorded a few times. The CDR3 here is CSARAGGNEQFF. CDR3 nucleotide sequence: TGCAGTGCTAGAGCAGGGGGCAATGAGCAGTTCTTC. The chain combines TRBV20-1 with TRBJ2-1, with TRBD1 matching 7 bases. The V gene end was trimmed by 1 base and the J gene end by 6 bases; junction bases not matched to a gene: 0. The CDR3 runs to 12 residues. The germline gives CDR1 DFQATT, CDR2 SNEGSKA (reference sequence).

This clone was observed a handful of times. The chain is built from TRBV7-6 and TRBJ1-1; possibly TRBD1 for D (5 bases). Trimming left V 4 bases short and J 4 bases short, with 16 bases between. Germline V gene lookup returns CDR1 SGHVS and CDR2 FNYEAQ. The CDR3 loop spans 15 amino acids. The CDR3 coding sequence is TGTGCCAGCAGCTCCGAAGACAGTCCCCTCACTGAAGCTTTCTTT. This codes for CASSSEDSPLTEAFF.

This clone appeared many times. V is TRBV10-2 and J is TRBJ2-6, with D possibly TRBD2 on 7 matching bases. Looked up from germline, CDR1 is WSHSY and CDR2 is SAAADI. The CDR3 sequence is 17 residues long. V was clipped by 2 bases and J by 0 bases, with 11 bases between them. The CDR3 spells CASSERGALSGANVLTF. The DNA of the CDR3 is TGCGCCAGCAGTGAGCGGGGGGCCCTCTCTGGGGCCAACGTCCTGACTTTC.

As for this clone: The CDR3 ends on some other residue instead of the conserved phenylalanine or tryptophan, so this is likely a read error. This sequence joins TRBV27 and TRBJ1-4; 10 positions match TRBD1. The CDR3 loop spans 14 amino acids. CDR1 MNHEY and CDR2 SMNVEV come from the germline V gene (reference sequence). CDR3 nucleotides: TGTGCCAGCAGTTGGACAGGGGGTAATGGAAAACTGTTTTCT. It specifies CASSWTGGNGKLFS.

This clone was counted only a few times. Mismatch with germline at one junction end may stem from a read error. The chain joins TRBV6-5 to TRBJ2-3; D call uncertain. CDR3 size: 15 residues. From germline, CDR1 is MNHEY and CDR2 SVGAGI. This CDR3 reads CARSYLRSATDTQYF. CDR3 sequence (DNA): TGTGCCAGAAGTTATCTCAGGAGCGCCACAGACACGCAGTATTTT.

This clone was counted only a few times. J is TRBJ2-7 and V is TRBV12-3 or TRBV12-4, with D tentatively TRBD1 (6 bases). This CDR3 comprises 15 residues. Trimming removed 2 bases from V and 4 bases from J, with 15 bases in between. The CDR3 spells CASSLRDIQGYEQYF. Here the CDR3 DNA reads TGTGCCAGCAGTTTAAGGGACATCCAAGGATACGAGCAGTACTTC.

The chain links TRBV5-5 to TRBJ2-7, with D maybe TRBD1 (6 bases). This CDR3 comprises 15 residues. Trimming left V 1 base short and J 0 bases short, with 11 bases between. Germline lookup yields CDR1 SGHKS and CDR2 YYEKEE (reference sequence). In DNA, the CDR3 is TGTGCCAGCAGCTTGTCAGGGGCTAGCTCCTACGAGCAGTACTTC. Its protein product is CASSLSGASSYEQYF.

The rearrangement uses TRBV28 and TRBJ2-2; TRBD2 aligns across 8 bases. J lost 3 bases, V lost 6 bases, and 6 bases had no gene match. Per the germline V gene, CDR1 is MDHEN and CDR2 is SYDVKM. The CDR3 length is 15 residues. CDR3 loop: CASRPGTRDTGELFF. For the CDR3, the DNA is TGTGCCAGCAGGCCCGGGACTAGGGACACCGGGGAGCTGTTTTTT.

This clone was detected only a few times. V usage is TRBV28 and J usage is TRBJ1-2, with D perhaps matching TRBD1 (6 bases). V shed 8 bases and J shed 1 base, with 17 bases lying between them. Germline assignment: CDR1 MDHEN and CDR2 SYDVKM. The CDR3 is made up of 15 amino acids. CDR3 sequence reads: CASARGGRGNYGYTF. Here the CDR3 DNA reads TGTGCCAGCGCTAGGGGGGGCAGGGGTAACTATGGCTACACCTTC.

The table lists this clone with a few counts. The chain carries TRBV11-3 and TRBJ2-2; 9 nucleotides agree with TRBD2. Germline V gene data show CDR1 as SGHNT and CDR2 as YENEEA. The CDR3 loop spans 17 amino acids. The V segment lost 1 base and the J segment 4 bases; nucleotides outside the gene matches: 7. In DNA form, the CDR3 reads TGTGCCAGCAGCTTAGCGGATGGCGGGAGGGTCACCGGGGAGCTGTTTTTT. Translated: CASSLADGGRVTGELFF.

CDR3 nucleotides: TGTGCTAGTGGTTCTTGGGGGAGCACAGTGGACGAGCAGTACTTC. Its translation: CASGSWGSTVDEQYF. The chain recombines TRBV12-5 with TRBJ2-7; TRBD1 or TRBD2 may be the D gene (5 bases each). The CDR3 runs to 15 residues. The V and J ends lost 4 bases and 5 bases respectively, with 18 bases between them. Germline CDR1 is LGHNT and CDR2 is FRNRAP.

In nucleotides, the CDR3 is TGTGCCAGCAGTCCTCACGACAGCATGAACACTGAAGCTTTCTTT. This sequence encodes CASSPHDSMNTEAFF. The chain joins TRBV6-1 to TRBJ1-1; D may be TRBD1 (5 bases). The CDR3 covers 15 residues. The germline V and J ends were trimmed by 5 bases and 0 bases, with 13 bases remaining between them. CDR1 is MNHNS, CDR2 SASEGT, per germline.

The chain employs TRBV7-8 and TRBJ1-2; the D gene is possibly TRBD1 (6 bases). The length of the CDR3 is 13 residues. The germline V gene encodes CDR1 SGHVS and CDR2 FQNEAQ. V dropped 5 bases and J dropped 4 bases, with 11 bases sitting between them. DNA for the CDR3: TGTGCCAGCAGCCTAACAGGGTTCTATGGCTACACCTTC. Its translation is CASSLTGFYGYTF. Filled out from reference TRBV7-8 and TRBJ1-2, the complete variable domain reads GAGVSQSPRYKVAKRGQDVALRCDPISGHVSLFWYQQALGQGPEFLTYFQNEAQLDKSGLPSDRFFAERPEGSVSTLKIQRTQQEDSAVYLCASSLTGFYGYTFGSGTRLTVV.

This clone appeared many times. The chain employs TRBV5-5 and TRBJ1-5; 8 bases agree with TRBD1. Germline V CDR1 and CDR2: SGHKS, YYEKEE (reference sequence). This CDR3 is 15 amino acids long. Trimming at V came to 3 bases and at J to 2 bases, leaving 4 bases not matched to a gene. DNA for the CDR3: TGTGCCAGCAGCTGGGACAGGAGTGGCAATCAGCCCCAGCATTTT. Its translation is CASSWDRSGNQPQHF.

Only a few counts were recorded for this clone. This chain links TRBV6-1 with TRBJ1-5, with 8 bases fitting TRBD1. Trimming at V came to 4 bases and at J to 0 bases, leaving 8 bases not matched to a gene. CDR1 and CDR2 (germline): MNHNS, SASEGT. The CDR3 sequence is 17 residues long. The CDR3 region has the DNA TGTGCCAGCAGTGCCCCCGAGGGACAGGTTAGCAATCAGCCCCAGCATTTT. As protein: CASSAPEGQVSNQPQHF.

The genes are TRBV6-2 or TRBV6-3 and TRBJ2-1; 7 bases are a match to TRBD2. The CDR3 length is 12 residues. The V and J ends lost 6 bases and 7 bases, in that order; junction bases with no gene match: 3. Germline lookup yields CDR1 MNHEY and CDR2 SVGEGT. The CDR3 reads CASRREINEQFF. The DNA of the CDR3 is TGTGCCAGCAGGCGGGAGATAAATGAGCAGTTCTTC.

This chain links TRBV10-2 with TRBJ2-3, with 9 bases lining up with TRBD2. The CDR3 sequence is 17 residues long. Trimming at V came to 3 bases and at J to 4 bases, leaving 11 bases not matched to a gene. Germline assignment: CDR1 WSHSY and CDR2 SAAADI. The CDR3 loop is CASSDSGRRYTPDTQYF. CDR3 bases: TGCGCCAGCAGTGATAGCGGGAGACGGTACACCCCAGATACGCAGTATTTT.

The sample holds a few counts of this clone. The chain carries TRBV29-1 and TRBJ2-5, with TRBD2 matching 8 bases. From germline, CDR1 is SQVTM and CDR2 ANQGSEA. V was clipped by 4 bases and J by 5 bases; unmatched bases: 6. The CDR3 length is 13 residues. The CDR3: CSVVTSGGETQYF. In nucleotides, the CDR3 is TGCAGCGTTGTTACTAGCGGAGGGGAGACCCAGTACTTC.

This clone was counted between two and nine times. The chain employs TRBV5-1 and TRBJ2-1, with D possibly matching TRBD2 (5 bases). The V gene lost 0 bases and the J gene lost 4 bases, with 20 bases spanning the gap. The CDR3 loop spans 18 amino acids. Germline V lookup: CDR1 SGHRS, CDR2 YFSETQ. CDR3 coding DNA: TGCGCCAGCAGCTTGGCGGGGTGGGAGACTATGGGGTACAATGAGCAGTTCTTC. As protein: CASSLAGWETMGYNEQFF. The entire variable domain, with the rest obtained from reference TRBV5-1 and TRBJ2-1, is as follows: KAGVTQTPRYLIKTRGQQVTLSCSPISGHRSVSWYQQTPGQGLQFLFEYFSETQRNKGNFPGRFSGRQFSNSRSEMNVSTLELGDSALYLCASSLAGWETMGYNEQFFGPGTRLTVL.

Concerning this clone: The junction departs from germline at one end; a sequencing error may be responsible. For the CDR3, the DNA is TGTGCCAGCAGCGTAGACAGGGCTAACTATGGCTACGCCTTC. Translation gives CASSVDRANYGYAF. The V and J genes are TRBV9 and TRBJ1-2; D might be TRBD1 (6 bases). The CDR3 is 14 amino acids. CDR1 and CDR2 (germline): SGDLS, YYNGEE.

The chain employs TRBV7-2 and TRBJ2-7; D remains ambiguous. Trimming took 5 bases from V and 3 from J, leaving 11 bases between them. CDR3 length: 13 amino acids. Germline V CDR1 and CDR2: SGHTA, FQGNSA. Here the CDR3 DNA reads TGTGCCAGCAGCATAAGCGCCAACTACGAGCAGTACTTC. Its translation: CASSISANYEQYF.